The source of this T cell receptor beta chain is a study of PD-1 blockade in classical Hodgkin lymphoma. Across the study: Nivolumab was administered to patients intravenously at 3 mg/kg every 2 weeks.

CDR3 size: 14 residues. Germline-derived CDR1 and CDR2 are LNHNV and YYDKDF (reference sequence). Trimming at V came to 0 bases and at J to 14 bases, leaving 9 bases not matched to a gene. Study-level findings and limits: While CD8+ TCR diversity did not rise significantly by C4D1, CD4+ TCR diversity did.

Worth noting for this clone: Its antigen remains unidentified.

The repertoire was sequenced with immunoSEQ multiplex PCR; TCRdb's copy has only in-frame clones and lacks some. This repertoire shows approximately 98,000 clones, about nine tenths found once; its top ten account for 20%. No patient escaped relapse after autologous stem cell transplantation, and brentuximab vedotin exposure varied. Patients' outcomes at their best amounted to complete response, partial response or progressive disease. Sequencing used peripheral blood mononuclear cells (PBMCs), obtained before the second cycle of nivolumab. The genes are TRBV15 and TRBJ2-1; 8 positions match TRBD2. This receptor was obtained from a human donor with classical Hodgkin lymphoma. The CDR3 region has the DNA TGTGCCACCAGCAGAGAAGGGGCTAGCGGGTATAAGTTCTTC. It encodes CATSREGASGYKFF. The variable domain in full, completed from reference TRBV15 and TRBJ2-1, reads DAMVIQNPRYQVTQFGKPVTLSCSQTLNHNVMYWYQQKSSQAPKLLFHYYDKDFNNEADTPDNFQSRRPNTSFCFLDIRSPGLGDTAMYLCATSREGASGYKFFGPGTRLTVL.